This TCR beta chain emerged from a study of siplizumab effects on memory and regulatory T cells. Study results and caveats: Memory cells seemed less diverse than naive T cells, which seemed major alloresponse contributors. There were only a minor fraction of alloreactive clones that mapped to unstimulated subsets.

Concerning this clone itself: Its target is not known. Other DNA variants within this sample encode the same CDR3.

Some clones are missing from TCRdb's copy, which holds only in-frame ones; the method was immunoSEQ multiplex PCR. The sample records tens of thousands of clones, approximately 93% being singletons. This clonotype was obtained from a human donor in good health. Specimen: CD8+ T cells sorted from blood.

The CDR3 coding sequence is TGTGCCAGCAGTTTTCGGCGCTCCTACGAGCAGTACTTC. It specifies CASSFRRSYEQYF. The rearrangement links TRBV27 to TRBJ2-7; D not resolved. Germline V gene data show CDR1 as MNHEY and CDR2 as SMNVEV (reference sequence). Trimming took 3 bases from V and 0 from J, leaving 6 bases between them. The CDR3 is 13 amino acids.